The rows below give T cell receptor beta chains drawn from one sample of a study of cytomegalovirus exposure and HLA in healthy donors. The data were produced by immunoSEQ multiplex PCR, yet TCRdb's version contains in-frame clones alone and is incomplete. The sample lists some 180,000 clones; over 70% were seen once. The sample taken for sequencing was PBMCs. Receptors originate from a woman aged 60-75 years in good health and CMV-seropositive. Both conserved end residues are part of each CDR3. D genes are given only for firm matches. The size entry is marked missing in some rows and otherwise reads once, few, many or a size class.

V gene	J gene	clone size	D gene	CDR3 DNA	CDR3 protein
TRBV28	TRBJ1-5	NA	TRBD1	TGTGCCAGCAGCTCCCCGACAGGGAGTTATCAGCCCCAGCATTTT	CASSSPTGSYQPQHF
TRBV5-4	TRBJ2-2	NA	NA	TGTGCCAGCAGCCTTGGGACTTACACCGGGGAGCTGTTTTTT	CASSLGTYTGELFF
TRBV5-1	TRBJ2-7	NA	NA	TGCGCCAGCAGCCCACAGGGCGGCTACGAGCAGTACTTC	CASSPQGGYEQYF
TRBV16	TRBJ1-1	NA	TRBD1	TGTGCCAGCAGCCTGGACAGGGTTTCCACTGAAGCTTTCTTT	CASSLDRVSTEAFF
TRBV19	TRBJ2-7	NA	TRBD1	TGTGCCAGTAGTAGTGGGACAGGGTTTGCGGACGAGCAGTACTTC	CASSSGTGFADEQYF
TRBV27	TRBJ2-1	NA	NA	TGTGCCAGCAGTTTACAGGCCGTCCCAACCTACAATGAGCAGTTCTTC	CASSLQAVPTYNEQFF
TRBV5-1	TRBJ2-5	NA	TRBD2	TGCGCCAGCAGCATCGGACTAGCGGTGTTACAAGAGACCCAGTACTTC	CASSIGLAVLQETQYF
TRBV15	TRBJ1-5	NA	NA	TGTGCCACCAGCAGAGATGGGGAAGGGAGGGATCAGCCCCAGCATTTT	CATSRDGEGRDQPQHF
TRBV7-2	TRBJ1-2	NA	NA	TGTGCCAGCAGCCCCCACGCGGGGGCGGATGGCTACACCTTC	CASSPHAGADGYTF
TRBV7-3	TRBJ2-5	NA	NA	TGTGCCAGCAGCTTGTTACAGGGAGCCCAAGAGACCCAGTACTTC	CASSLLQGAQETQYF
TRBV7-9	TRBJ2-5	NA	NA	TGTGCCAGCAGCTTAGCGAAAGGCGCAAGGGGAGAGACCCAGTACTTC	CASSLAKGARGETQYF
TRBV2	TRBJ1-6	few	TRBD1	TGTGCCAGCACCTTCGACAGGGTGAATTCACCCCTCCACTTT	CASTFDRVNSPLHF
TRBV5-4	TRBJ2-3	few	NA	TGTGCCAGCAGCTTAGTTCAGGCCCAGGATACGCAGTATTTT	CASSLVQAQDTQYF
TRBV6-5	TRBJ2-7	NA	TRBD2	TGTGCCACGGGGGGGCCCGACGAGCAGTACTTC	CATGGPDEQYF
TRBV30	TRBJ2-2	once	TRBD1	TGTGCCTGGAGGAGACAGGGTCGGGCCACCGGGGAGCTGTTTTTT	CAWRRQGRATGELFF
TRBV7-2	TRBJ2-1	NA	TRBD1	TGTGCCAGCAGCTCGAGGGGACAGGGGTCCTACAATGAGCAGTTCTTC	CASSSRGQGSYNEQFF
TRBV6-1	TRBJ1-6	NA	TRBD1	TGTGCCAGCAACCGGGACAGGGATTCACCCCTCCACTTT	CASNRDRDSPLHF
TRBV6-6	TRBJ2-1	NA	NA	TGTGCCAGCAGTTACTCCGGTACCTACAATGAGCAGTTCTTC	CASSYSGTYNEQFF
TRBV9	TRBJ2-1	NA	TRBD2	TGTGCCAGCAGCCAACTAGCGGGTTACAATGAGCAGTTCTTC	CASSQLAGYNEQFF
TRBV7-6	TRBJ2-5	NA	NA	TGTGCCAGCAGCCCTTTGGCTTCGGGGCAAGAGACCCAGTACTTC	CASSPLASGQETQYF
TRBV18	TRBJ2-7	NA	NA	TGTGCCAGCTCACCCGCCGCGGGTGTTTGGTCCTACGAGCAGTACTTC	CASSPAAGVWSYEQYF
TRBV28	TRBJ1-5	NA	NA	TGTGCCAGCAGTTTTCCCATCGGGAAGGAGGGCAATCAGCCCCAGCATTTT	CASSFPIGKEGNQPQHF
TRBV5-1	TRBJ1-4	NA	NA	TGCGCCAGCAGCTTATCTGCAACTAATGAAAAACTGTTTTTT	CASSLSATNEKLFF